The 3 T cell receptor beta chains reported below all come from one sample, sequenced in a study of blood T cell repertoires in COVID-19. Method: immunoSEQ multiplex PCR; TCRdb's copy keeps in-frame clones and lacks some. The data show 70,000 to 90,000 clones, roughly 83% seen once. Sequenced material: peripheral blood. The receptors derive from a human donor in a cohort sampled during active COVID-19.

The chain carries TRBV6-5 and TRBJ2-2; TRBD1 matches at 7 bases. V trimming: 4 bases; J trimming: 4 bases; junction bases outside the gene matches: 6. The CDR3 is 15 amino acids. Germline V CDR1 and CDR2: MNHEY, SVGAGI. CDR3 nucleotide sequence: TGTGCCAGCAGTTTGGACAGGAGAGGCACCGGGGAGCTGTTTTTT. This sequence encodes CASSLDRRGTGELFF.

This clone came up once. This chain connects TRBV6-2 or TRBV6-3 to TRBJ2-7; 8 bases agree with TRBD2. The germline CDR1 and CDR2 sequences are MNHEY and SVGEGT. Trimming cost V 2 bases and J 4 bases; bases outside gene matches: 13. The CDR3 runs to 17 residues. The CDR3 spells CASSYRPGTGGSYEQYF. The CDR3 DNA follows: TGTGCCAGCAGTTACCGCCCCGGGACGGGAGGGTCTTACGAGCAGTACTTC.

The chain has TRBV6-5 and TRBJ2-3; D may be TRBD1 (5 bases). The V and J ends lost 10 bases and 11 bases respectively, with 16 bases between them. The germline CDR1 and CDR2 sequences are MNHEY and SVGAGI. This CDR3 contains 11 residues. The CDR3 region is CATQGQGMQYF. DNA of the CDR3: TGTGCCACTCAGGGCCAGGGTATGCAGTATTTT.